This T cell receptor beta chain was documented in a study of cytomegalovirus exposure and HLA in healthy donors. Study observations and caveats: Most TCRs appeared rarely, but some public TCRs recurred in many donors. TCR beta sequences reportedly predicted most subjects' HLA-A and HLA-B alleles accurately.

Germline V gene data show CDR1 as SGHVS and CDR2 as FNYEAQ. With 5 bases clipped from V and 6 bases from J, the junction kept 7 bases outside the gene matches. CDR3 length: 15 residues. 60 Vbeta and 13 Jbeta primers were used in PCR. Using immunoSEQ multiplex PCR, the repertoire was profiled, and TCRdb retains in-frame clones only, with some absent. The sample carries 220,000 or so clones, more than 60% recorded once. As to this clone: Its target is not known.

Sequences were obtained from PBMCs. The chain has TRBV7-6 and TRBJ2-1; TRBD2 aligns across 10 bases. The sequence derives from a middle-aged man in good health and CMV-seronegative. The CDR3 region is CASSGKREGRNEQFF. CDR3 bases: TGTGCCAGCAGCGGTAAGCGGGAGGGCCGCAATGAGCAGTTCTTC.